This is a list of T cell receptor beta chains from one sample in a study of T cell responses to AZD1222 COVID-19 vaccine. Sequencing used immunoSEQ multiplex PCR; TCRdb keeps in-frame clones, though not all of them. Altogether 200,000 to 250,000 clones are present, under 95% being singletons, with the ten largest covering roughly 1%. This material consisted of peripheral blood, taken on day 0 of MenACWY control vaccination. The receptors stem from an adult in good health. CDR3s include the opening cysteine and the closing phenylalanine or tryptophan. A D gene is named only where the DNA matches it firmly. Some rows mark clone size as missing; the rest say once, few, many or name a class of expanded clone.

>TRBV6-5|NA|TRBJ1-5|NA
CASQAGNQPQHF
TGTGCCAGCCAGGCGGGCAATCAGCCCCAGCATTTT
>TRBV5-8|NA|TRBJ2-6|NA
CASSSGLSGANVLTF
TGTGCCAGCAGCTCAGGGCTTTCTGGGGCCAACGTCCTGACTTTC
>TRBV10-3|NA|TRBJ2-2|NA
CAIAPSGTGELFF
TGTGCCATCGCCCCATCGGGCACCGGGGAGCTGTTTTTT
>TRBV29-1|NA|TRBJ2-5|NA
CSAVPGAWRETQYF
TGCAGCGCGGTCCCGGGAGCATGGAGGGAGACCCAGTACTTC
>TRBV5-1|NA|TRBJ2-3|NA
CASSPIISGTQDTQYF
TGCGCCAGCAGCCCCATCATTTCCGGGACTCAAGATACGCAGTATTTT
>TRBV7-8|NA|TRBJ1-2|NA
CASSGGHNYGYTF
TGTGCCAGCAGCGGGGGCCATAACTATGGCTACACCTTC
>TRBV5-6|NA|TRBJ2-5|NA
CASSFQETQYF
TGTGCCAGCAGCTTTCAAGAGACCCAGTACTTC
>TRBV30|NA|TRBJ2-7|NA
CAWSPGGYEQYF
TGTGCCTGGAGCCCGGGTGGCTACGAGCAGTACTTC
>TRBV5-6|TRBD2|TRBJ2-3|NA
CASSSGGAYTQYF
TGTGCCAGCAGCAGCGGGGGGGCATATACGCAGTATTTT
>TRBV15|TRBD1|TRBJ1-2|NA
CATSRAGQGYYGYTF
TGTGCCACCAGCAGAGCGGGACAGGGGTACTATGGCTACACCTTC
>TRBV18|TRBD2|TRBJ2-5|NA
CASSPLGLAGPLETQYF
TGTGCCAGCTCACCACTAGGACTAGCGGGGCCCCTAGAGACCCAGTACTTC
>TRBV27|NA|TRBJ1-6|once
CASSHTGGYNSPLHF
TGTGCCAGCAGTCATACAGGAGGATATAATTCACCCCTCCACTTT
>TRBV6-5|NA|TRBJ1-6|NA
CASSYSIGMGSPLHF
TGTGCCAGCAGTTACTCGATCGGGATGGGTTCACCCCTCCACTTT
>TRBV5-1|NA|TRBJ1-4|NA
CASSSLENEKLFF
TGCGCCAGCAGCTCACTAGAAAATGAAAAACTGTTTTTT
>TRBV6-6|NA|TRBJ1-5|NA
CASSYFDRWGQPQHF
TGTGCCAGCAGTTACTTCGACAGGTGGGGTCAGCCCCAGCATTTT